This is a list of T cell receptor beta chains from one sample in a study of shared clonotypes between healthy human individuals. Assay: immunoSEQ multiplex PCR; the TCRdb copy retains only in-frame clones and omits some. The sample lists around 700,000 clones, less than 80% occurring once. The sequencing sample was made of memory CD4+ T cells sorted from blood. The receptors were gathered from a woman in her twenties or thirties in good health. Each CDR3 is given with its conserved first and last residue. D genes are given only for firm matches. For some rows the clone size is stated as once, few or many, or as a class when expanded; others skip it.

clone_size | j_call | v_call | d_call | cdr3_aa | cdr3_nt
. | TRBJ2-7 | TRBV28 | . | CASSIRYEQYF | TGTGCCAGCAGTATCCGCTACGAGCAGTACTTC
. | TRBJ1-2 | TRBV6-1 | . | CASSEVFGGTDYGYTF | TGTGCCAGCAGTGAAGTCTTCGGTGGGACCGACTATGGCTACACCTTC
. | TRBJ2-3 | TRBV10-1 | TRBD1 | CASSRRGQTDTQYF | TGCGCCAGCAGTCGCAGGGGGCAGACAGATACGCAGTATTTT
. | TRBJ2-7 | TRBV28 | . | CASSLAGFGYEQYF | TGTGCCAGCAGTTTAGCGGGATTCGGCTACGAGCAGTACTTC
few | TRBJ2-3 | TRBV29-1 | TRBD2 | CSVELAGGTDTQYF | TGCAGCGTTGAGTTAGCGGGAGGCACAGATACGCAGTATTTT
few | TRBJ2-1 | TRBV5-6 | TRBD1 | CASSNRDRDFNEQFF | TGTGCCAGCAGCAACCGGGACAGGGACTTCAATGAGCAGTTCTTC
. | TRBJ1-5 | TRBV28 | TRBD1 | CASTDPGQGTQPQHF | TGTGCCAGCACTGACCCCGGACAGGGAACTCAGCCCCAGCATTTT
. | TRBJ2-3 | TRBV25-1 | TRBD1 | CASSESTGAGDTQYF | TGTGCCAGCAGTGAATCGACAGGGGCAGGGGATACGCAGTATTTT
. | TRBJ2-7 | TRBV5-6 | . | CASSFSGAPYEQYF | TGTGCCAGCAGCTTTAGCGGAGCCCCCTACGAGCAGTACTTC
. | TRBJ2-3 | TRBV7-1 | . | CASSGYYEDTQYF | TGTGCCAGCAGCGGCTATTATGAGGATACGCAGTATTTT
. | TRBJ2-1 | TRBV11-2 | TRBD2 | CASSFGTSGNNEQFF | TGTGCCAGCAGCTTCGGGACTAGCGGGAATAATGAGCAGTTCTTC
. | TRBJ2-2 | TRBV28 | TRBD2 | CASTKPHGGGTGELFF | TGTGCCAGCACCAAACCCCATGGGGGGGGCACCGGGGAGCTGTTTTTT
. | TRBJ2-5 | TRBV2 | TRBD2 | CASSGTSVGETQYF | TGTGCCAGCAGTGGGACTAGCGTTGGGGAGACCCAGTACTTC
once | TRBJ2-6 | TRBV2 | . | CASSRQAGSGANVLTF | TGTGCCAGCAGCAGACAGGCGGGGTCTGGGGCCAACGTCCTGACTTTC
once | TRBJ2-3 | TRBV5-1 | . | CASSPNTDTQYF | TGCGCCAGCAGCCCTAACACAGATACGCAGTATTTT
once | TRBJ2-3 | TRBV6-6 | . | CASSSGFTDTQYF | TGTGCCAGCAGTTCCGGATTCACAGATACGCAGTATTTT
. | TRBJ2-1 | TRBV6-6 | TRBD2 | CASSSTSGAGHEQFF | TGTGCCAGCAGTTCCACTAGCGGGGCCGGGCATGAGCAGTTCTTC
. | TRBJ1-2 | TRBV28 | . | CASSSPDGYTF | TGTGCCAGCAGTTCTCCGGATGGCTACACCTTC
few | TRBJ2-3 | TRBV19 | . | CASSIEGGLWADTQYF | TGTGCCAGTAGTATAGAAGGGGGACTGTGGGCAGATACGCAGTATTTT
. | TRBJ2-2 | TRBV7-2 | TRBD2 | CASSRDYLRGELFF | TGTGCCAGCAGCCGGGACTACTTACGCGGGGAGCTGTTTTTT
. | TRBJ2-7 | TRBV28 | TRBD2 | CASGLGLAGIYEQYF | TGTGCCAGCGGCCTGGGACTAGCGGGTATATACGAGCAGTACTTC
. | TRBJ2-3 | TRBV2 | . | CASSPWARGLLTDTQYF | TGTGCCAGCAGCCCGTGGGCTCGCGGGCTCCTCACAGATACGCAGTATTTT
. | TRBJ2-1 | TRBV28 | TRBD2 | CASSSPGGWAGTSFSVEQFF | TGTGCCAGCAGTTCACCCGGGGGCTGGGCCGGGACTAGCTTTTCAGTGGAGCAGTTCTTC
many | TRBJ2-7 | TRBV30 | TRBD2 | CAWRGGFALEQYF | TGTGCCTGGCGGGGGGGTTTCGCCCTCGAGCAGTACTTC
few | TRBJ2-7 | TRBV27 | . | CARAPGQRHF | TGTGCCAGGGCTCCGGGACAAAGGCACTTC
. | TRBJ2-7 | TRBV19 | . | CASSIGGTLGHYEQYF | TGTGCCAGTAGTATAGGGGGGACCTTGGGCCACTACGAGCAGTACTTC
. | TRBJ1-3 | TRBV4-1 | . | CASSRGTLAGNTIYF | TGCGCCAGCAGCCGGGGGACTTTGGCCGGAAACACCATATATTTT
. | TRBJ1-1 | TRBV29-1 | . | CSVPKGRVDTEAFF | TGCAGCGTCCCCAAAGGACGAGTGGACACTGAAGCTTTCTTT
. | TRBJ1-2 | TRBV5-1 | . | CASSLRGNVDYGYTF | TGCGCCAGCAGCTTGAGGGGGAACGTTGACTATGGCTACACCTTC
few | TRBJ2-7 | TRBV27 | . | CASSPHRVGAYEQYF | TGTGCCAGCAGTCCCCACAGGGTGGGAGCCTACGAGCAGTACTTC